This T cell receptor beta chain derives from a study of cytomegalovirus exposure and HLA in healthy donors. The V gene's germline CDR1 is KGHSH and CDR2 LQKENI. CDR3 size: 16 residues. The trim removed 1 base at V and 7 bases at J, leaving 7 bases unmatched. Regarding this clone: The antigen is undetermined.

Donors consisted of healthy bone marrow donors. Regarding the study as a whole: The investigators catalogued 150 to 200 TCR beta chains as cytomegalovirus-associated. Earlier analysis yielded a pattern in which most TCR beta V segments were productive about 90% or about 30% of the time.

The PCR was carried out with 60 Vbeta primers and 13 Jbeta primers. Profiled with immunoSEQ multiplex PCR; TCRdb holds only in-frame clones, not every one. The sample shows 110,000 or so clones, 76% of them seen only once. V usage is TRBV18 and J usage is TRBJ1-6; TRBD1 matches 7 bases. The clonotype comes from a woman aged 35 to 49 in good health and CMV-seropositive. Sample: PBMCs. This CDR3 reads CASSPQGARNNSPLHF. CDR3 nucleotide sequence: TGTGCCAGCTCACCACAGGGGGCGCGGAACAATTCACCCCTCCACTTT.